This T cell receptor (beta chain) was observed in a study of T cell changes during pregnancy in multiple sclerosis. Profiled with immunoSEQ multiplex PCR; TCRdb holds only in-frame clones, not every one. The table shows 85,000 to 130,000 clones, with more than 90% occurring only once. The CDR3 extends over 14 amino acids. The V and J ends lost 3 bases and 7 bases respectively, with 16 bases between them. In germline, CDR1 is SQVTM, CDR2 ANQGSEA. This clonotype was obtained from a female donor with multiple sclerosis, enrolled in a pregnancy study. The chain is built from TRBV29-1 and TRBJ2-1; D is unresolved. The material sequenced was peripheral blood, taken in the second trimester of pregnancy. The chain's CDR3 is CSVDGVIGWNEQFF. The CDR3 DNA reads as TGCAGCGTTGATGGAGTTATCGGCTGGAATGAGCAGTTCTTC.